These 29 T cell receptor beta chains originate from one sample sequenced in a study of blood T cell repertoires in COVID-19. Clones were sequenced by immunoSEQ multiplex PCR, and TCRdb holds only the in-frame ones, with some missing. The top ten hold 7.5% to 8% of the sample, which has fewer than 200,000 clones, approximately 85% seen once. Sequencing used peripheral blood. All receptors come from a man in his forties who had recovered from COVID-19.

The V and J genes are TRBV9 and TRBJ1-1; D is unclear. This CDR3 region has 14 residues. The V gene lost 3 bases and the J gene lost 5 bases, with 14 bases spanning the gap. Germline-derived CDR1 and CDR2 are SGDLS and YYNGEE. The CDR3 coding sequence is TGTGCCAGCAGCGGGGGAACGGGAGAAACTGAAGCTTTCTTT. Amino acid sequence: CASSGGTGETEAFF.

The chain is built from TRBV7-8 and TRBJ1-4; D might be TRBD1 (5 bases). The germline V gene has CDR1 SGHVS and CDR2 FQNEAQ. V dropped 2 bases and J dropped 6 bases, with 16 bases sitting between them. CDR3 length: 16 residues. CDR3 coding DNA: TGTGCCAGCAGCTTAAGTTTGAACAGGAAATATGAAAAACTGTTTTTT. Protein product: CASSLSLNRKYEKLFF.

The rearrangement uses TRBV14 and TRBJ2-3; 8 bases agree with TRBD2. The CDR3 contains 17 residues. Germline loops: CDR1 SGHDN, CDR2 FVKESK. V shed 2 bases, J shed 6 bases, and the junction held 13 bases outside the gene matches. This chain's CDR3 is CASSQLSSSGGYDTQYF. The CDR3 region has the DNA TGTGCCAGCAGCCAACTTTCTTCCAGCGGGGGATATGATACGCAGTATTTT. The full variable domain, rest sourced from reference TRBV14 and TRBJ2-3, is EAGVTQFPSHSVIEKGQTVTLRCDPISGHDNLYWYRRVMGKEIKFLLHFVKESKQDESGMPNNRFLAERTGGTYSTLKVQPAELEDSGVYFCASSQLSSSGGYDTQYFGPGTRLTVL.

The gene calls are TRBV7-2 and TRBJ2-5; TRBD2 agrees at 8 bases. Germline V gives CDR1 SGHTA, CDR2 FQGNSA. This CDR3 comprises 14 residues. Trimming removed 6 bases from V and 5 bases from J; junction bases left unmatched: 8. CDR3 in amino acids: CASSRQAGEETQYF. CDR3 DNA sequence: TGTGCCAGCAGTCGCCAAGCGGGAGAGGAGACCCAGTACTTC.

The rearrangement uses TRBV9 and TRBJ2-7; 8 positions match TRBD2. V trimming: 7 bases; J trimming: 5 bases; junction bases outside the gene matches: 11. Germline-derived CDR1 and CDR2 are SGDLS and YYNGEE. CDR3 length: 14 amino acids. The CDR3 nucleotides are TGTGCCAGCGGAAACGGGAGGGCCGGTGACGAGCAGTACTTC. It translates to CASGNGRAGDEQYF.

The V gene is TRBV3-1 (or the pseudogene TRBV3-2), the J gene TRBJ1-2, with 8 bases identical to TRBD1. The CDR3 is 13 residues long. The ends lost 10 bases at V and 3 bases at J; junction bases unmatched: 7. Germline CDR1 is LGHDT and CDR2 is YNNKEL (reference sequence). The CDR3 DNA follows: TGTGCCACCGGGCAGGGGGCATACTATGGCTACACCTTC. Protein product: CATGQGAYYGYTF.

The chain has TRBV18 and TRBJ1-2; no reliable D call. Germline lookup yields CDR1 KGHSH and CDR2 LQKENI. The CDR3 has 12 amino acids. With 3 bases removed from V and 8 bases from J, the gap between germline ends came to 10 bases. CDR3 sequence: CASSPLGGGYTF. CDR3 DNA sequence: TGTGCCAGCTCACCCCTTGGCGGCGGCTACACCTTC. Complete variable domain (other parts from reference TRBV18 and TRBJ1-2): NAGVMQNPRHLVRRRGQEARLRCSPMKGHSHVYWYRQLPEEGLKFMVYLQKENIIDESGMPKERFSAEFPKEGPSILRIQQVVRGDSAAYFCASSPLGGGYTFGSGTRLTVV.

The chain carries TRBV21-1 and TRBJ1-4; the DNA was not used to check the table's D call, TRBD1. TRBV21-1 is a documented pseudogene. This CDR3 region has 15 residues. DNA of the CDR3: TGTGCCAGCAGCCGGGTAGTACAGGGGGGTGAAAAACTGTTTTTT. Protein product: CASSRVVQGGEKLFF.

The chain combines TRBV5-6 with TRBJ1-2; 11 nucleotides agree with TRBD1. The V segment lost 2 bases and the J segment 1 base; nucleotides outside the gene matches: 4. Germline-derived CDR1 and CDR2 are SGHDT and YYEEEE. This CDR3 has 16 residues. CDR3 amino acids: CASSLWTGGFNYGYTF. The CDR3 DNA reads as TGTGCCAGCAGCTTATGGACAGGGGGCTTTAACTATGGCTACACCTTC. The full variable domain, with the rest looked up from reference TRBV5-6 and TRBJ1-2, is DAGVTQSPTHLIKTRGQQVTLRCSPKSGHDTVSWYQQALGQGPQFIFQYYEEEERQRGNFPDRFSGHQFPNYSSELNVNALLLGDSALYLCASSLWTGGFNYGYTFGSGTRLTVV.

The chain couples TRBV11-1 to TRBJ1-2; 8 nucleotides align to TRBD1. V lost 0 bases and J lost 6; bases outside the gene matches: 6. The CDR3 contains 15 residues. CDR1 is SGHAT and CDR2 is FQDESV in the germline V gene (reference sequence). In DNA form, the CDR3 reads TGTGCCAGCAGCTTAGCCCTGGGACAGGTTGATGGCTACACCTTC. Translated: CASSLALGQVDGYTF.

This chain connects TRBV9 to TRBJ2-7, with D tentatively TRBD1 (5 bases). Germline CDR1 reads SGDLS; CDR2 reads YYNGEE. V was clipped by 0 bases and J by 2 bases, with 9 bases between them. This CDR3 comprises 14 residues. The CDR3 sequence is CASSVGRTTYEQYF. The CDR3 nucleotides are TGTGCCAGCAGCGTAGGCAGGACAACCTACGAGCAGTACTTC.

This chain joins TRBV6-1 and TRBJ1-1; D perhaps matches TRBD1 (5 bases). The CDR3 loop spans 14 amino acids. Germline CDR1 and CDR2: MNHNS and SASEGT. Deletions cut 2 bases from V and 3 bases from J, with 10 bases between. The CDR3 bases are TGTGCCAGCAGTGAATATCGGGGGTACACTGAAGCTTTCTTT. This translates into CASSEYRGYTEAFF.

The chain links TRBV7-6 to TRBJ2-1; 8 positions match TRBD1. There are 18 residues in the CDR3. Looked up from germline, CDR1 is SGHVS and CDR2 is FNYEAQ. After removal of 5 bases from V and 0 bases from J, the junction contained 12 bases not matched to a gene. The CDR3 spells CASSPRAQGAPSYNEQFF. Written as DNA, the CDR3 is TGTGCCAGCAGCCCCCGGGCCCAGGGGGCTCCCTCCTACAATGAGCAGTTCTTC.

This clone was counted a single time. This chain links TRBV6-2 or TRBV6-3 with TRBJ1-4; TRBD1 agrees at 7 bases. V was clipped by 1 base and J by 8 bases; unmatched bases: 4. Germline CDR1 reads MNHEY; CDR2 reads SVGEGT. The CDR3 length is 14 residues. Here the CDR3 reads CASSYLQGREKLFF. CDR3 coding DNA: TGTGCCAGCAGTTACTTACAGGGGCGCGAAAAACTGTTTTTT.

V is TRBV4-1 and J is TRBJ2-1, with 7 bases fitting TRBD1. CDR3 length: 15 residues. The germline gives CDR1 MGHRA, CDR2 YSYEKL. The trim removed 2 bases at V and 9 bases at J, leaving 10 bases unmatched. The DNA of the CDR3 is TGCGCCAGCAGCCAATGGGAAGGGGGCGAGGTTGAGCAGTTCTTC. It translates to CASSQWEGGEVEQFF.

The chain combines TRBV9 with TRBJ1-4; 8 positions match TRBD1. CDR3 size: 16 residues. V was clipped by 4 bases and J by 3 bases; unmatched bases: 8. In germline, CDR1 is SGDLS, CDR2 YYNGEE. The CDR3 region has the DNA TGTGCCAGCAGCAGTGGACAGGGAGGACCTAATGAAAAACTGTTTTTT. Translated: CASSSGQGGPNEKLFF. The complete variable domain, with remaining parts taken from reference TRBV9 and TRBJ1-4, reads DSGVTQTPKHLITATGQRVTLRCSPRSGDLSVYWYQQSLDQGLQFLIQYYNGEERAKGNILERFSAQQFPDLHSELNLSSLELGDSALYFCASSSGQGGPNEKLFFGSGTQLSVL.

The genes are TRBV7-9 and TRBJ1-6; TRBD1 aligns across 10 bases. The CDR3 is 15 residues long. V was pared by 8 bases and J by 1 base, with 2 bases of the junction left unmatched. Germline CDR1 is SEHNR and CDR2 is FQNEAQ (reference sequence). In nucleotides, the CDR3 is TGTGCCAGCTCGGGACAGGGGTCCTATAATTCACCCCTCCACTTT. Amino acid sequence: CASSGQGSYNSPLHF.

The J gene is TRBJ2-2, the V gene TRBV6-5, with 12 bases that match TRBD2. Germline V gene data show CDR1 as MNHEY and CDR2 as SVGAGI. The CDR3 sequence is 15 residues long. V shed 6 bases, J shed 4 bases, and the junction held 3 bases outside the gene matches. In DNA, the CDR3 is TGTGCCAGCAGCGAGACTAGCGGGAGCACCGGGGAGCTGTTTTTT. This sequence encodes CASSETSGSTGELFF.

This chain connects TRBV4-3 to TRBJ2-1; a possible D gene is TRBD1 (5 bases). The V gene's germline CDR1 is LGHNA and CDR2 YSLEER. V lost 0 bases and J lost 4, with 13 bases in between. The CDR3 is 16 residues long. This CDR3 reads CASSQEAGWYYNEQFF. The CDR3 DNA is TGCGCCAGCAGCCAAGAGGCAGGGTGGTATTACAATGAGCAGTTCTTC.

The rearrangement joins TRBV4-1 to TRBJ2-3; maybe TRBD1 (5 bases). Germline CDR1 and CDR2: MGHRA and YSYEKL. The CDR3 runs to 15 residues. V was cut by 1 base and J by 2 bases, with 10 bases left in between. The CDR3 spells CASSQVGHHTDTQYF. The CDR3 coding sequence is TGCGCCAGCAGCCAAGTGGGGCACCACACAGATACGCAGTATTTT.

The J gene is TRBJ1-2, the V gene TRBV6-2 or TRBV6-3; D is perhaps TRBD1 (6 bases). The CDR3 loop spans 13 amino acids. V shed 5 bases and J shed 2 bases, with 9 bases lying between them. Germline V gene lookup returns CDR1 MNHEY and CDR2 SVGEGT. The CDR3 here is CASSMTGNYGYTF. For the CDR3, the DNA is TGTGCCAGCAGTATGACAGGAAACTATGGCTACACCTTC.

This clone has just one count. V usage is TRBV6-1 and J usage is TRBJ1-1; 9 bases match TRBD1. CDR3 length equals 16 residues. CDR1 MNHNS and CDR2 SASEGT come from the germline V gene. Trimming at V came to 2 bases and at J to 5 bases, leaving 9 bases not matched to a gene. The CDR3 protein is CASSELDRGTGTEAFF. CDR3 coding DNA: TGTGCCAGCAGTGAATTGGACAGGGGTACGGGAACTGAAGCTTTCTTT.

V is TRBV4-3 and J is TRBJ1-6, with D unclear. The V end lost 0 bases, the J end lost 8 bases, and 17 bases lay between the germline ends. This CDR3 spans 17 amino acids. From germline, CDR1 is LGHNA and CDR2 YSLEER. The CDR3 is CASSQDLTVPYYSPLHF. The CDR3 coding sequence is TGCGCCAGCAGCCAAGATTTAACAGTACCGTACTATTCACCCCTCCACTTT.

This clone was picked up one time. V is TRBV6-5 and J is TRBJ2-3, with D possibly TRBD2 on 6 matching bases. CDR1 is MNHEY, CDR2 SVGAGI, per germline. This CDR3 spans 15 amino acids. V lost 6 bases and J lost 2, with 15 bases in between. CDR3 loop: CASRDGTLTTDTQYF. The CDR3 region has the DNA TGTGCCAGCAGAGACGGGACTTTGACCACAGATACGCAGTATTTT.

J is TRBJ2-5 and V is TRBV7-9; 8 bases align to TRBD2. The CDR3 length is 15 residues. Trimming at V came to 5 bases and at J to 5 bases, leaving 10 bases not matched to a gene. Germline lookup yields CDR1 SEHNR and CDR2 FQNEAQ (reference sequence). The CDR3 bases are TGTGCCAGCAGCAAGCGGGAGCTCCGGGGGGAGACCCAGTACTTC. It codes for CASSKRELRGETQYF.

This chain links TRBV7-6 with TRBJ2-7; maybe TRBD2 (6 bases). CDR1 and CDR2 from the germline V gene are SGHVS and FNYEAQ. This CDR3 is 12 amino acids long. V dropped 3 bases and J dropped 6 bases, with 9 bases sitting between them. CDR3 nucleotide sequence: TGTGCCAGCAGCTTGGGGGGTTCCGAGCAGTACTTC. Protein sequence: CASSLGGSEQYF. The full variable domain, completed using reference TRBV7-6 and TRBJ2-7, is GAGVSQSPRYKVTKRGQDVALRCDPISGHVSLYWYRQALGQGPEFLTYFNYEAQQDKSGLPNDRFSAERPEGSISTLTIQRTEQRDSAMYRCASSLGGSEQYFGPGTRLTVT.

This chain connects TRBV9 to TRBJ2-1; weak D call: TRBD1 (6 bases). This CDR3 contains 13 residues. Trimming shortened V by 6 bases and J by 7 bases, and 14 bases separated the two germline ends. Germline V gene sequence: CDR1 SGDLS, CDR2 YYNGEE. The CDR3 DNA reads TGTGCCAGCACTGCTGGGGGCCTTAATGAGCAGTTCTTC. It codes for CASTAGGLNEQFF.

The gene calls are TRBV3-1 (or the pseudogene TRBV3-2) and TRBJ1-1; the D is unclear. V lost 1 base and J 0 bases, leaving 9 bases between the germline ends. This CDR3 region has 15 residues. Germline V gene lookup returns CDR1 LGHDT and CDR2 YNNKEL (reference sequence). The CDR3 loop is CASSQGAVMNTEAFF. The CDR3 DNA sequence: TGTGCCAGCAGCCAAGGTGCGGTAATGAACACTGAAGCTTTCTTT.

V gene TRBV11-1 combines with J gene TRBJ1-1; D not certain. CDR3 length: 15 residues. With 4 bases removed from V and 1 base from J, the gap between germline ends came to 13 bases. Germline lookup yields CDR1 SGHAT and CDR2 FQDESV (reference sequence). DNA for the CDR3: TGTGCCAGCAGCTACGGGGATTTAGGGAACACTGAAGCTTTCTTT. It specifies CASSYGDLGNTEAFF.